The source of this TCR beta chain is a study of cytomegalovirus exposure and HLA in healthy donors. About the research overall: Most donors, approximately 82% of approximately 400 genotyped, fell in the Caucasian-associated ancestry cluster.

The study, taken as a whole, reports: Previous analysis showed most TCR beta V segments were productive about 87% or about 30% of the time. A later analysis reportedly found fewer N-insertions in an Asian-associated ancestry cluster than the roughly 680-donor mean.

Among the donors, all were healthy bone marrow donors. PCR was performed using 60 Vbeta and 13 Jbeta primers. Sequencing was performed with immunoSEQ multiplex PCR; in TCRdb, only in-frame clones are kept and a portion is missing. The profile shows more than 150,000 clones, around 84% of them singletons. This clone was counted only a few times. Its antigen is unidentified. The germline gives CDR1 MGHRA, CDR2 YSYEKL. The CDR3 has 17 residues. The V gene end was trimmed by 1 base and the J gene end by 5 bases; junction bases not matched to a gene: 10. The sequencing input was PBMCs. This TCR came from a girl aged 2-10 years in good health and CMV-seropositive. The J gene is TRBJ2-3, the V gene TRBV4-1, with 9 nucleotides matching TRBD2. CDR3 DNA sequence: TGCGCCAGCAGCCAAGGGAATGGCGGGGGGGATAAAGATACGCAGTATTTT. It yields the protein CASSQGNGGGDKDTQYF.